This note documents a single T cell receptor beta chain sequence. No antigen is known for it. Germline V gene sequence: CDR1 MRHNA, CDR2 SNTAGT. V shed 3 bases, J shed 1 base, and the junction held 2 bases outside the gene matches. There are 15 residues in the CDR3. This entry belongs to a study of cytomegalovirus exposure and HLA in healthy donors. PCR involved 60 Vbeta and 13 Jbeta primers. Generated by immunoSEQ multiplex PCR, the TCRdb table keeps only in-frame clones and is missing some. This table has approximately 160,000 clones, under 85% appearing once. Findings and caveats of the study: The classifier reportedly diagnosed cytomegalovirus status with high sensitivity and specificity.

Sequenced: PBMCs. The gene calls are TRBV6-4 and TRBJ2-2, with 7 bases identical to TRBD2. The source is a man in his fifties or sixties in good health and CMV-seropositive. As DNA, the CDR3 is TGTGCCAGCAGTGAGTCTAGCGGGAACACCGGGGAGCTGTTTTTT. Translating gives CASSESSGNTGELFF.